The clone carrying this TCR beta chain has more than one count but fewer than ten. Germline loops: CDR1 SGHRS, CDR2 YFSETQ. Deletions cut 0 bases from V and 4 bases from J, with 11 bases between. The CDR3 contains 14 residues. This sample was taken from a study of blood T cell repertoires in COVID-19. Source study methods: The authors estimated nucleated cell counts from reference gene primer amplification. Clones were read by immunoSEQ multiplex PCR, and TCRdb kept only the in-frame ones, dropping some. V, J and clone size are taken as reported in that table, and D and trimming were inferred from the DNA itself. The sample includes about 200,000 clones, 84% of them seen just once.

This clonotype originated in a woman between 65 and 79 years old with active or convalescent COVID-19. The genes are TRBV5-1 and TRBJ2-7; a possible D gene is TRBD1 (6 bases). The sequenced sample consisted of peripheral blood. The CDR3 protein is CASSLERDKYEQYF. The CDR3 DNA is TGCGCCAGCAGCTTGGAGAGGGACAAGTACGAGCAGTACTTC.